The source of this TCR beta chain is a study of cytomegalovirus exposure and HLA in healthy donors. The PCR had 60 Vbeta and 13 Jbeta primers. The data were produced by immunoSEQ multiplex PCR, yet TCRdb's version contains in-frame clones alone and is incomplete. The sample contains some 140,000 clones, roughly 74% of which appear only once. The CDR3 loop spans 13 amino acids. Germline V CDR1 and CDR2: GTSNPN, SVGIG (reference sequence). The trim removed 5 bases at V and 5 bases at J, leaving 8 bases unmatched. This clone was detected a few times. Antigen unknown. Findings of the study overall: Reports credit the classifier with highly specific, highly sensitive diagnosis of cytomegalovirus status. TRBV6-2, TRBV6-3 and some other V segments were unresolvable in 87-base-pair reads.

This TCR was recovered from a man younger than 35 in good health and CMV-seronegative. The material sequenced was PBMCs. V gene TRBV30 combines with J gene TRBJ1-1; 7 nucleotides line up with TRBD1. DNA for the CDR3: TGTGCCTGGGGGTACAGGGGTGGGACTGAAGCTTTCTTT. This translates into CAWGYRGGTEAFF.